One sample yielded the 9 T cell receptor beta chains listed below, sequenced in a study of tumor-infiltrating lymphocytes in primary liver carcinoma. A constant-region primer served to make TCR beta cDNA from roughly 500 ng total RNA. Employing slightly modified ARM-PCR, three nested multiplex PCR rounds were run, and these gave rise to the TCR beta libraries. TRBV1-TRBV30 forward and Cbeta reverse primers drove the first two approximately 10-cycle rounds. TCRdb reanalysed the multiplex PCR reads using MiXCR and keeps one entry per CDR3 protein. Among tens of thousands of distinct CDR3 sequences, roughly 72% were seen once, and the ten largest hold about 28%. Investigators took RNA and DNA out together from about 19-30 mg of unsorted bulk tissue. The sample was tumor-adjacent normal liver tissue. The receptor source for this set is a man in his forties with primary liver carcinoma and hepatitis B virus infection.

Notes on this clonotype: Germline and junction disagree at one end, which may indicate a read error. The chain has TRBV30 and TRBJ2-7; 13 bases map to TRBD2. This CDR3 contains 15 residues. CDR1 and CDR2 from the germline V gene are GTSNPN and SVGIG (reference sequence). The CDR3 coding sequence is TGTACCTGGAACCAAGGACTAGCGGGAGTCGGCGAGCAGTACTTC. Translation gives CTWNQGLAGVGEQYF.

CDR3 in DNA: TGTGCCAGTAGTGTGGGACTAGCGGGAATTTTGGAGCAGTTCTTC. This gives the protein CASSVGLAGILEQFF. The chain has TRBV19 and TRBJ2-1, with 13 bases fitting TRBD2. Germline lookup yields CDR1 LNHDA and CDR2 SQIVND (reference sequence). The CDR3 loop spans 15 amino acids. Germline trimming cut 5 bases from V and 10 bases from J; bases unmatched to any gene: 8.

Details on this clonotype: The germline gene is not matched at one end of the junction; a read error may be the cause. J is TRBJ1-5 and V is TRBV28; D is undetermined. The CDR3 length is 15 residues. Germline V gives CDR1 MDHEN, CDR2 SYDVKM. The CDR3 region has the DNA TGTACCAGCAGTTCCCAATCGTGGGGAGGTCAGCCCCAGCATTTC. It translates to CTSSSQSWGGQPQHF.

The table lists this clonotype with many counts. This chain joins TRBV5-6 and TRBJ2-3, with 9 bases fitting TRBD1. The CDR3 sequence is 16 residues long. The junction had 6 bases not matched to a gene; V was cut back by 4 bases and J by 0 bases. Germline V gene lookup returns CDR1 SGHDT and CDR2 YYEEEE. CDR3: CASSIYRGPSTDTQYF. The CDR3 DNA is TGTGCCAGCAGCATCTACAGGGGGCCTAGCACAGATACGCAGTATTTT.

Worth noting for this clonotype: The germline gene is not matched at one end of the junction; a read error may be the cause. The chain recombines TRBV11-2 with TRBJ2-1; no firm D call. Germline CDR1 and CDR2: SGHAT and FQNNGV. There are 14 residues in the CDR3. As DNA, the CDR3 is TGTCTCAGCAGCTTCTTTGGGGTTTACAATGAGCGGTTCTTC. Its protein is CLSSFFGVYNERFF.

To note about this clonotype: An end of the junction does not agree with germline; a read error may underlie this. V and J are TRBV11-2 and TRBJ1-2; perhaps TRBD1 as D (6 bases). Per germline, CDR1 SGHAT and CDR2 FQNNGV. CDR3 length: 15 residues. In DNA form, the CDR3 reads TGTGCCAGCACCTATACGGGGGGCTCCTCCCCTGGCTACACGTTC. Residues: CASTYTGGSSPGYTF.

The chain joins TRBV29-1 to TRBJ2-3; TRBD1 matches 10 bases. The J call is in doubt because the DNA end fits TRBJ1-5 better. The CDR3 has 12 residues. CDR1 is SQVTM, CDR2 ANQGSEA, per germline. CDR3 amino acids: CSVGQGGDTQHF. The DNA for the CDR3 is TGCAGCGTAGGACAGGGGGGAGATACGCAGCATTTT.

This clonotype was picked up a small number of times. This clone may be a read error of a much larger clone one base away. This chain joins TRBV6-1 and TRBJ2-1; 14 nucleotides match TRBD2. The CDR3 extends over 16 amino acids. CDR1 MNHNS and CDR2 SASEGT come from the germline V gene. The CDR3 reads CASNKGLAGVYNEQSF. The CDR3 region has the DNA TGTGCCAGCAATAAGGGACTAGCGGGAGTCTACAATGAGCAGTCCTTC.

The rearrangement links TRBV6-6 to TRBJ2-3; maybe TRBD2 (6 bases). The V gene's germline CDR1 is MNHNY and CDR2 SVGAGI (reference sequence). The CDR3 contains 15 residues. Deletions cut 9 bases from V and 7 bases from J, with 23 bases between. In nucleotides, the CDR3 is TGTGCCAGGAACCACGGGACTTACGTCCCATATACGCAGTATTTT. It translates to CARNHGTYVPYTQYF.